This entry features one T cell receptor (beta chain) sequence. At one of its ends the junction is not consistent with the germline gene, which may arise from a read error. Other nucleotide sequences from this sample produce the same CDR3. These data belong to a study of beta chain features in type 1 diabetes. Whole-study context: The patients were much like the healthy donors in age, gender and cell yields.

cDNA synthesis used the whole RNA isolate, giving expressed TCRB sequences. TCRdb's table, derived via immunoSEQ multiplex PCR, lists solely in-frame clones and lacks some. The sample lists 70,000 to 90,000 clones, under 35% seen once, with roughly 0.44% in the top ten. The CDR3 runs 15 residues. Germline assignment: CDR1 SEHNR and CDR2 FQNEAQ (reference sequence). Sequenced material: stem cell memory CD4+ T cells from blood. The gene calls are TRBV7-9 and TRBJ2-1, with unresolved D. The TCR was taken from a woman aged 18 to 35 in good health. The CDR3 coding sequence is TGTGCCAGCAGCTTACGCGGAACGACCTACAATGAGCAATTCTTC. As protein: CASSLRGTTYNEQFF.